Here is one TCR beta chain with its context. Its antigen is undetermined. Molecular barcoding with unique molecular identifiers was used for the TCRbeta library. TCRdb re-called the PCR reads through MiXCR, storing one row per CDR3 protein. The table lists about 500,000 distinct CDR3 sequences, about an eighth of them singletons, with 12% to 15% in the top ten. The data originate from a study of T-cell reconstitution after alpha-beta-depleted transplantation in children. The V gene's germline CDR1 is LNHNV and CDR2 YYDKDF (reference sequence). V lost 0 bases, J lost 7 bases, and 25 bases lay in between. The CDR3 has 20 amino acids. General study points: Most T-cell counts and diversity one year after the transplant came from T cells that were newly produced. TCRbeta diversity was high at day 60 in some patients (a result of surviving recipient T cells and thymic progenitors). As was reported, about two months after transplant, alpha-beta T cells came from several hundred expanded graft clones.

This material consisted of PBMCs, mostly from graft donor cells, taken 180 days after TCRalphabeta/CD19-depleted stem cell transplant. The J gene is TRBJ1-6, the V gene TRBV15; maybe TRBD1 (6 bases). The TCR comes from a female patient aged 2-10 years who had a stem cell transplant for aplastic anemia, so the T cells may come from the graft donor. CDR3 amino acids: CATSRDFWQQEGVQNSPLHF. Here the CDR3 DNA reads TGTGCCACCAGCAGAGATTTTTGGCAGCAGGAGGGGGTTCAGAATTCACCCCTCCACTTT.